This T cell receptor (beta chain) was observed in a study of blood T cell dynamics during melanoma immunotherapy. The junction had 3 bases not matched to a gene; V was cut back by 4 bases and J by 5 bases. This CDR3 is 15 amino acids long. Germline assignment: CDR1 ENHRY and CDR2 SYGVKD. Time point defined: pre-treatment baseline. At 12 weeks after first infusion, RECIST 1.1 defined response for most patients. DNA loading was fixed at 350 ng for all bulk PBMC samples. Sequenced by immunoSEQ multiplex PCR; TCRdb stores in-frame clones only, minus some. The sample yields 14,000 or so clones, approximately 84% seen once.

V and J are TRBV10-3 and TRBJ2-5; 14 nucleotides align to TRBD2. The specimen comprised blood, sampled from a patient treated with checkpoint blockade. This TCR came from a human donor with melanoma. The DNA for the CDR3 is TGTGCCATCAGTGGACTAGCGGGGGGGCGGGAGACCCAGTACTTC. This codes for CAISGLAGGRETQYF.